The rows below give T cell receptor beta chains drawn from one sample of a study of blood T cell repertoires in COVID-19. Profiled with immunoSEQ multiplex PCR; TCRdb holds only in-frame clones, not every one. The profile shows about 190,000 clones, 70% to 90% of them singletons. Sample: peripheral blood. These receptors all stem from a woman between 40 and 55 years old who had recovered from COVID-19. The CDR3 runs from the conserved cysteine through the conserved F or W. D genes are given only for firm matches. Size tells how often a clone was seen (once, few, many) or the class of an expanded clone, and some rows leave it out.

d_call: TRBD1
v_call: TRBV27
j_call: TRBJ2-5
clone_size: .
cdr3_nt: TGTGCCAGCACCAAGGGGACAGGGTCTTTGGAGACCCAGTACTTC
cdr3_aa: CASTKGTGSLETQYF

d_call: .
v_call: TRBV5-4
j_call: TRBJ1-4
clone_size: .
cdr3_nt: TGTGCCAGCAGCCCGACGACAGGAAATAATGAAAAACTGTTTTTT
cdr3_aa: CASSPTTGNNEKLFF

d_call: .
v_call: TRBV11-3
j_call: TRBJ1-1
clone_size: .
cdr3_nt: TGTGCCAGCAGCTTATCGGTGAACACTGAAGCTTTCTTT
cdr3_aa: CASSLSVNTEAFF

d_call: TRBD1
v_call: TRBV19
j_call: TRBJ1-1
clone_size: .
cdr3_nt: TGTGCCAGTAGTGCCGGACAGGCAGGTCAGTCTGAAGCTTTCTTT
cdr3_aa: CASSAGQAGQSEAFF

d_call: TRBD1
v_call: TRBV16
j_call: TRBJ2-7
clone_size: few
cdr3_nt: TGTGCCAGCAGCCAAGGGACAGGAGTGGGGAAGCAGTACTTC
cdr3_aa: CASSQGTGVGKQYF

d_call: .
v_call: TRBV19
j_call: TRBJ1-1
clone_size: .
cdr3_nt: TGTGCCAGTAGCTCTACAGCGAACACTGAAGCTTTCTTT
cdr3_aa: CASSSTANTEAFF

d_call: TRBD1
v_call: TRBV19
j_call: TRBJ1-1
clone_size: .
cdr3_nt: TGTGCCAGTAGTACCCATAAAGGACAGGGGTTCATGAACACTGAAGCTTTCTTT
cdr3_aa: CASSTHKGQGFMNTEAFF

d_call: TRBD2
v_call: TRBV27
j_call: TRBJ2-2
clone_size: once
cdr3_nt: TGTGCCAGCACGGGGACTAGCGGCACCGGGGAGCTGTTTTTT
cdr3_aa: CASTGTSGTGELFF

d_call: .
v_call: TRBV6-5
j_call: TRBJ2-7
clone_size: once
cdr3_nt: TGTGCCAGCAGGGAGGGACTCTACGAGCAGTACTTC
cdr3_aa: CASREGLYEQYF

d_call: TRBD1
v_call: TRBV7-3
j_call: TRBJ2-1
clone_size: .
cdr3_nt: TGTGCCAGCAGCTTTCTCAGCCGGGACAGGGGCTACAATGAGCAGTTCTTC
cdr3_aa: CASSFLSRDRGYNEQFF

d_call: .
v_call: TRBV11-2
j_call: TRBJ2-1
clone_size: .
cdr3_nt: TGTGCCAGCAGCTTAGATCCAGGGGCGCTCTCCTACAATGAGCAGTTCTTC
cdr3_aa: CASSLDPGALSYNEQFF

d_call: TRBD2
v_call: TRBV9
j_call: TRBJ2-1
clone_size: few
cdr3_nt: TGTGCCAGCAGCGTAAGCGGGGCGAGCCTCAATGAGCAGTTCTTC
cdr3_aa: CASSVSGASLNEQFF

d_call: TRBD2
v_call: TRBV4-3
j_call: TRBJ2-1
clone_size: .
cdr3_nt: TGCGCCAGCAGCCAGACTAGCGGGAGGCTTAATGAGCAGTTCTTC
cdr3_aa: CASSQTSGRLNEQFF

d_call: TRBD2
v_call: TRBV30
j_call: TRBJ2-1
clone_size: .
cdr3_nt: TGTGCCTGGAATACTTTAGCGGGAGGCGCCAATGAGCAGTTCTTC
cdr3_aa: CAWNTLAGGANEQFF

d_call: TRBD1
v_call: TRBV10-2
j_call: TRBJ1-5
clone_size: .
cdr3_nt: TGCGCCAGCTCCGGGACAGGGAACTGGCCCCAGCATTTT
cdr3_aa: CASSGTGNWPQHF

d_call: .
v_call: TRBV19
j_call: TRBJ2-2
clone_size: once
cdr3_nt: TGTGCCAGTACCGGCCGACAGGCGGGCACCGGGGAGCTGTTTTTT
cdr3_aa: CASTGRQAGTGELFF

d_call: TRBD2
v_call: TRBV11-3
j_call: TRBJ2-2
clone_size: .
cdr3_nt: TGTGCCAGCAGCCCCGGCGGGGGGGATGTCGTTGGGGAGCTGTTTTTT
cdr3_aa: CASSPGGGDVVGELFF

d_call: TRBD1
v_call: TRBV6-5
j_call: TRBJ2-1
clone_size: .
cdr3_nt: TGTGCCAGCAGGGCCGGGACAGGGGGATACAATGAGCAGTTCTTC
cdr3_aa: CASRAGTGGYNEQFF

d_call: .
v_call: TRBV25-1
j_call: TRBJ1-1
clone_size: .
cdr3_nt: TGTGCCAGCAGTCGCCGACACAAGAACACTGAAGCTTTCTTT
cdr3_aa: CASSRRHKNTEAFF

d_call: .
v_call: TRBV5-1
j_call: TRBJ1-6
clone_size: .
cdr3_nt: TGCGCCAGCAGCTTGGCCGAGGATTCACCCCTCCACTTT
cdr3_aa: CASSLAEDSPLHF

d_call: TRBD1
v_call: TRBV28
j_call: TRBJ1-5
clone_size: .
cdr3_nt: TGTGCCAGCAGTCCTTCGACAGGGCGTGCCGATCAGCCCCAGCATTTT
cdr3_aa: CASSPSTGRADQPQHF

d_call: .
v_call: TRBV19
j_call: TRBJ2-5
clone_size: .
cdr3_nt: TGTGCCAGTAGTCCCATTTGGCAGGGTGTCGGAGAGACCCAGTACTTC
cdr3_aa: CASSPIWQGVGETQYF

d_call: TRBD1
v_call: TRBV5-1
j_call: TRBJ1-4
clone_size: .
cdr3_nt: TGCGCCAGCAGCTTCCAGGGGGTGACTAATGAAAAACTGTTTTTT
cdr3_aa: CASSFQGVTNEKLFF

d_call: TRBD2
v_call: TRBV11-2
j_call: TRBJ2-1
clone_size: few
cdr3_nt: TGTGCCAGCAGCCCAACTAGCGGAGCCTACAATGAGCAGTTCTTC
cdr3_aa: CASSPTSGAYNEQFF

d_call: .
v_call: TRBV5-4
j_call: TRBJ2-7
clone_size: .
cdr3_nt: TGTGCCAGCAGCTTGGGTGGCACTAGGTCTTACGAGCAGTACTTC
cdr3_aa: CASSLGGTRSYEQYF

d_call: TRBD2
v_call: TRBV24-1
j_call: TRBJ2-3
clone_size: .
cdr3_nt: TGTGCCACCAGTGATTTGGCGCGGGAGGGGTCAGATACGCAGTATTTT
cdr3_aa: CATSDLAREGSDTQYF

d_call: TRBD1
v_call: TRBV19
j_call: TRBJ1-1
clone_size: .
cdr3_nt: TGTGCCAGCTCAACAGGGGCGCGAATGAACACTGAAGCTTTCTTT
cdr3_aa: CASSTGARMNTEAFF

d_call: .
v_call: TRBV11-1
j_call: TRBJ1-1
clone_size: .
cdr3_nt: TGTGCCAGCAGCTTACGGAACACTGAAGCTTTCTTT
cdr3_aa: CASSLRNTEAFF

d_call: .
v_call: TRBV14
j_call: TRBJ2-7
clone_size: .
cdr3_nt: TGTGCCAGCAGCCCCAGGCAGGGGTGGCCTTCCTACGAGCAGTACTTC
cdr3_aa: CASSPRQGWPSYEQYF

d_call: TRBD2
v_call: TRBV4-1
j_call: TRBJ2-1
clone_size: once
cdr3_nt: TGCGCCAGCACCCCTATAGGGACTAGCGGCGGCAATGAGCAGTTCTTC
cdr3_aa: CASTPIGTSGGNEQFF

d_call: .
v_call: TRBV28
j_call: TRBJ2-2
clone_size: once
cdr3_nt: TGTGCCAGCAGTCTTTACACCGGGGAGCTGTTTTTT
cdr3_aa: CASSLYTGELFF

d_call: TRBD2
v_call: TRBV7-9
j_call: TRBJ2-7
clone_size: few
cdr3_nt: TGTGCCAGCAGCTTAGGTGGACTAGACCTCTCCTACGAGCAGTACTTC
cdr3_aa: CASSLGGLDLSYEQYF

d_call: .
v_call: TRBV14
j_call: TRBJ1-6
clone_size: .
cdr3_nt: TGTGCCAGCAGCGGACATCTATATAATTCACCCCTCCACTTT
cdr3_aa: CASSGHLYNSPLHF

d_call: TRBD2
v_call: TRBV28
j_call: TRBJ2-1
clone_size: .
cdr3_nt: TGTGCCAGCAGTCTGACTAGCGGGAGGGACAATGAGCAGTTCTTC
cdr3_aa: CASSLTSGRDNEQFF

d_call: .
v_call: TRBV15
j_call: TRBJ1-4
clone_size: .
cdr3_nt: TGTGCCACGCGGGCTCGGTTGGGCGTGAATGAAAAACTGTTTTTT
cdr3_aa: CATRARLGVNEKLFF

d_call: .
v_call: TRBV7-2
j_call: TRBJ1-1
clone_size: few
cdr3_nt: TGTGCCAGCGAGAGGGGGTGGGGACACGCAAACACTGAAGCTTTCTTT
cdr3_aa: CASERGWGHANTEAFF

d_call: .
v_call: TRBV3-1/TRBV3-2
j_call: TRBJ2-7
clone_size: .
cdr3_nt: TGTGCCAGCAGCCAAGAACTGAGCGGGACAGGTTCCTACGAGCAGTACTTC
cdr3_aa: CASSQELSGTGSYEQYF

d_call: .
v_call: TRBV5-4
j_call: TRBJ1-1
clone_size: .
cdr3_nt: TGTGCCAGCAGGATGACAGGGAACACTGAAGCTTTCTTT
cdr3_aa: CASRMTGNTEAFF

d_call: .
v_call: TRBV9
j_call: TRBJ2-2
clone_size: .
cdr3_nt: TGTGCCAGCAGCGTAGACCCTAATAAATCCGGGGAGCTGTTTTTT
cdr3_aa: CASSVDPNKSGELFF

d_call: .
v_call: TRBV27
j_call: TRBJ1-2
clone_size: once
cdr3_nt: TGTGCCAGCAGTTTATCGTCACAGTATGGCTACACCTTC
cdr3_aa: CASSLSSQYGYTF

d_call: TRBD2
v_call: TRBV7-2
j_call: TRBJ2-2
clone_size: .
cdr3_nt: TGTGCCAGCAGCTTAGGAGCGGGGACTAGCGGCACCGGGGAGCTGTTTTTT
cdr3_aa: CASSLGAGTSGTGELFF

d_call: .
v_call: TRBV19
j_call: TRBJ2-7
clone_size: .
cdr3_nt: TGTGCCAGTAGGGGGGGAGGAGTTTACGAGCAGTACTTC
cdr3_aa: CASRGGGVYEQYF